This T cell receptor (beta chain) is from a study of T cells expressing NK-cell markers. Study-wide context: The authors derived TCR beta repertoires from sorted CD3+CD56+NKG2C+, CD3+CD56+NKG2C- and CD3+CD56-NKG2C+ T cells. Of eight sequenced donors, seven were HCMV-seropositive and one HCMV-seronegative. Study-level results: Among several donors, these clonotypes also ranked first in the CD3+CD56-NKG2C+ fraction. Of the CD8+ T cells in roughly 6 donors, roughly 1.0-7.0% belonged to dominant NKG2C+ clonotypes.

Worth noting for this clonotype: What it recognizes is unknown.

No DNA is given; TCRdb re-called the 5' RACE reads and lists each CDR3 protein once. In all, the sample yields 500,000 to 700,000 distinct CDR3 sequences. There are 15 residues in the CDR3. From germline, CDR1 is MNHEY and CDR2 SVGEGT. The sequenced sample was blood T cells: a sorted CD56 or NKG2C T cell subset, CD4+ or CD8+ T cells, or bulk PBMC T cells (not recorded which). This TCR was recovered from a young man in good health. J is TRBJ2-4 and V is TRBV6-2 or TRBV6-3; TCRdb's D call of TRBD1 is untestable without DNA. This CDR3 is CASSGTRIAKNIQYF.